This T cell receptor (beta chain) was found in a study of T cell responses to AZD1222 COVID-19 vaccine. General study findings and limits: Receipt of two AZD1222 doses was followed by a rise in Spike-specific TCR breadth and depth. A reported finding is that nearly half of spike-specific TCRs target unmutated variant regions. Only a handful of AZD1222 recipients, six or seven in all, had baseline seropositivity.

There are 19 residues in the CDR3. Assay: immunoSEQ multiplex PCR; the TCRdb copy retains only in-frame clones and omits some. The sample holds about 130,000 clones, roughly 85% seen once. In the case of this clone: What it recognizes is unknown.

V gene TRBV21-1 combines with J gene TRBJ2-7; no DNA check was done on the table's D call, TRBD1. TRBV21-1 is an annotated pseudogene. This receptor was obtained from an adult in good health. The sample consisted of peripheral blood, taken on day 0 of AZD1222 vaccination. CDR3 residues: CASSKEGSQLDRSSYEQYF. The DNA of the CDR3 is TGTGCCAGCAGCAAAGAGGGGAGTCAATTAGACAGGAGCTCCTACGAGCAGTACTTC.